These 16 T cell receptor beta chains originate from one sample sequenced in a study of PD-1 blockade in classical Hodgkin lymphoma. Repertoires were generated with immunoSEQ multiplex PCR, while TCRdb's copy carries only in-frame clones and drops some. Of roughly 96,000 clones in the sample, roughly nine tenths are singletons; the top ten hold over 8.5%. Relapse was seen in all patients after autologous stem cell transplantation, and brentuximab vedotin exposure was variable. The source material was peripheral blood mononuclear cells (PBMCs), sampled before the second cycle of nivolumab. The receptors derive from a human donor with classical Hodgkin lymphoma.

The V gene is TRBV5-6, the J gene TRBJ1-1; D not certain. The germline CDR1 and CDR2 sequences are SGHDT and YYEEEE. This CDR3 comprises 16 residues. V was clipped by 3 bases and J by 4 bases, with 19 bases between them. The DNA for the CDR3 is TGTGCCAGCAGCTCGAACACCGGGAGCCACTCCACTGAAGCTTTCTTT. As protein: CASSSNTGSHSTEAFF.

The chain employs TRBV27 and TRBJ1-6; tentatively, D is TRBD1 (5 bases). V lost 1 base, J lost 7 bases, and 17 bases lay in between. CDR3 length: 17 amino acids. Germline V lookup: CDR1 MNHEY, CDR2 SMNVEV (reference sequence). CDR3 in amino acids: CASSLWGPVGGNSPLHF. CDR3 coding DNA: TGTGCCAGCAGTTTATGGGGACCGGTTGGGGGGAATTCACCCCTCCACTTT.

CDR3 sequence (DNA): TGCGCCAGCAGCTTGACTGGCGGCTCGAACACCGGGGAGCTGTTTTTT. This encodes CASSLTGGSNTGELFF. J is TRBJ2-2 and V is TRBV5-1; no firm D call. The V end was cut by 1 base, the J end by 0 bases, with 10 bases between. The CDR3 contains 16 residues. Germline V gene lookup returns CDR1 SGHRS and CDR2 YFSETQ.

This chain joins TRBV6-4 and TRBJ1-6; 8 bases are a match to TRBD1. Germline lookup yields CDR1 MRHNA and CDR2 SNTAGT. The CDR3 consists of 15 residues. V lost 3 bases, J lost 9 bases, and 7 bases stayed unmatched. DNA of the CDR3: TGTGCCAGCAGTGAGACGGCAGGGGGCTCTTCACCCCTCCACTTT. Translation: CASSETAGGSSPLHF.

The chain is built from TRBV10-2 and TRBJ2-5; 8 bases align to TRBD2. Trimming took 10 bases from V and 4 from J; bases not matched to a gene: 11. CDR3 length: 14 amino acids. Looked up from germline, CDR1 is WSHSY and CDR2 is SAAADI. CDR3 region: CATRDVAGRETQYF. Here the CDR3 DNA reads TGCGCCACCCGCGATGTAGCGGGGAGAGAGACCCAGTACTTC.

The CDR3 loop is CASQRDRFVNTEAFF. CDR3 nucleotides: TGTGCCAGTCAGCGCGACAGGTTCGTGAACACTGAAGCTTTCTTT. This rearrangement joins TRBV6-6 to TRBJ1-1; D possibly corresponds to TRBD1 (6 bases). Germline CDR1 reads MNHNY; CDR2 reads SVGAGI (reference sequence). This CDR3 has 15 amino acids. Between the trimmed V and J ends, which lost 9 bases and 0 bases, there was a span of 17 bases.

The chain has TRBV28 and TRBJ2-3, with D perhaps TRBD1 (6 bases). The CDR3 has 17 residues. The germline V and J ends were trimmed by 5 bases and 3 bases, with 21 bases remaining between them. The V gene's germline CDR1 is MDHEN and CDR2 SYDVKM. The CDR3 bases are TGTGCCAGCAGTGGCCCGAGCAGGGGCGCGAGGACAGATACGCAGTATTTT. This encodes CASSGPSRGARTDTQYF.

The rearrangement uses TRBV6-1 and TRBJ2-1, with 10 bases identical to TRBD2. CDR1 and CDR2 (germline): MNHNS, SASEGT. The CDR3 is made up of 14 amino acids. V gave up 7 bases and J gave up 12 bases; unmatched junction bases: 12. The CDR3 DNA reads TGTGCCAGCATGCTCCCCGCTAGCGGGAGTGGGCAGTTCTTC. The encoded protein is CASMLPASGSGQFF.

This clone has more than one count but fewer than ten. The chain uses TRBV27 and TRBJ1-2; TRBD1 aligns across 11 bases. In germline, CDR1 is MNHEY, CDR2 SMNVEV (reference sequence). V was clipped by 6 bases and J by 8 bases; unmatched bases: 8. The CDR3 contains 14 residues. CDR3 protein: CASSLRDRGWGYTF. The DNA for the CDR3 is TGTGCCAGCAGCCTCCGGGACAGGGGGTGGGGCTACACCTTC.

This clone was seen a single time. The CDR3 DNA is TGTGCCAGCGCCCGGGACTTCTCCTACAATGAGCAGTTCTTC. Translated: CASARDFSYNEQFF. The V and J genes are TRBV6-4 and TRBJ2-1, with D possibly matching TRBD2 (6 bases). The CDR3 consists of 14 residues. Between the trimmed V and J ends, which lost 8 bases and 0 bases, there was a span of 11 bases. Germline CDR1 and CDR2: MRHNA and SNTAGT.

The chain employs TRBV10-3 and TRBJ1-3; unclear D gene. The CDR3 length is 15 residues. Germline CDR1 ENHRY, CDR2 SYGVKD. Deletions cut 4 bases from V and 0 bases from J, with 10 bases between. CDR3 coding DNA: TGTGCCATCAGTGGGAATCTTATCTCTGGAAACACCATATATTTT. Amino acids: CAISGNLISGNTIYF.

The CDR3 nucleotides are TGCGCCAGCAGCTTGACGGGACAGGGGGCGGTTGGCTACACCTTC. Amino acid sequence: CASSLTGQGAVGYTF. The V call is TRBV5-1, the J call TRBJ1-2; TRBD1 aligns across 12 bases. Trimming at V came to 1 base and at J to 7 bases, leaving 5 bases not matched to a gene. The CDR3 extends over 15 amino acids. Germline V gives CDR1 SGHRS, CDR2 YFSETQ.

The rearrangement joins TRBV27 to TRBJ2-7; D is unclear. This CDR3 has 13 residues. The germline gives CDR1 MNHEY, CDR2 SMNVEV (reference sequence). V lost 4 bases and J lost 0, with 7 bases in between. CDR3 sequence reads: CASSYGVSYEQYF. In DNA, the CDR3 is TGTGCCAGCAGTTACGGCGTCTCCTACGAGCAGTACTTC.

V and J are TRBV5-4 and TRBJ2-7; tentative D call: TRBD2 (6 bases). CDR1 is SGHNT, CDR2 YYREEE, per germline (reference sequence). V was shortened by 0 bases and J by 6 bases, with 16 bases between the two germline ends. This CDR3 region has 15 residues. The CDR3 nucleotides read TGTGCCAGCAGCTTGGCGGGTCCGGGAGACGTCGAGCAGTACTTC. Translating it yields CASSLAGPGDVEQYF.

This clone occurred once. The rearrangement links TRBV30 to TRBJ2-1, with D tentatively TRBD1 (5 bases). V was pared by 2 bases and J by 4 bases, with 12 bases between. From germline, CDR1 is GTSNPN and CDR2 SVGIG (reference sequence). CDR3 length: 14 amino acids. The CDR3 sequence is CAWSKGFSYNEQFF. For the CDR3, the DNA is TGTGCCTGGAGTAAGGGGTTTTCGTACAATGAGCAGTTCTTC.

The V and J genes are TRBV5-1 and TRBJ1-3; weak D call: TRBD1 (5 bases). Trimming removed 1 base at V and 2 bases at J, with 10 bases between. This CDR3 has 15 amino acids. Germline V gives CDR1 SGHRS, CDR2 YFSETQ. The CDR3 loop is CASSLWQGPGNTIYF. CDR3 nucleotides: TGCGCCAGCAGCTTGTGGCAGGGACCTGGAAACACCATATATTTT.